This T cell receptor beta chain was sequenced during a study of CD8 T cell repertoires and HIV-1 epitope variants. Study overall: T cells were stimulated with Twenty-five Gag and Nef peptides separately.

Germline lookup yields CDR1 SGDLS and CDR2 YYNGEE. The CDR3 covers 15 residues. V dropped 3 bases and J dropped 0 bases, with 13 bases sitting between them. Study-level results: Most of the nine antigen-specific clonotypes appeared cross-reactive to autologous or escape variants.

About this clone itself: The target antigen is unknown.

The data were produced by immunoSEQ multiplex PCR, yet TCRdb's version contains in-frame clones alone and is incomplete. The table lists a few thousand clones, under 65% of them singletons. The source is a male donor with HIV. Sequenced sample: cultured CD8+ T cells derived from PBMCs. The chain carries TRBV9 and TRBJ2-7; D possibly matches TRBD1 or TRBD2 (5 bases each). The CDR3 protein is CASSADRDLSYEQYF. CDR3 DNA sequence: TGTGCCAGCAGCGCGGACCGGGACCTCTCCTACGAGCAGTACTTC.